This T cell receptor beta chain was obtained from a study of glioma-infiltrating T cells. The iRepertoire nested amplicon-rescue multiplex PCR amplified TCR alpha and beta CDR3s from RNA. Tissue mRNA or PBMC total RNA, 100-400 ng, went into one-step reverse transcription and amplification. TCRdb re-called the multiplex PCR reads with MiXCR, one entry per CDR3 protein. In the table there are roughly 100,000 distinct CDR3 sequences, 25% to 30% of which are singletons. Trimming shortened V by 0 bases and J by 7 bases, and 10 bases separated the two germline ends. This CDR3 has 14 amino acids. The germline gives CDR1 SNHLY, CDR2 FYNNEI. This clonotype was recorded many times. Its matching antigen is unknown. Study-wide results and limits: Only very few CDR3 sequences appeared in both tissue and blood. Tissue-blood divergence was below expectation in non-neoplastic patients, above in gliomas.

The source material was glioma tissue, nonneoplastic brain tissue, or PBMCs (not recorded which). This TCR was recovered from a human donor with low-grade glioma or glioblastoma, undergoing nonglioma brain surgery, or in good health (not recorded which). The V call is TRBV2, the J call TRBJ1-5, with a tentative D call TRBD1 (5 bases). The CDR3 protein is CASSEAGPHQPQHF. As DNA, the CDR3 is TGTGCCAGCAGTGAAGCGGGACCCCACCAGCCCCAGCATTTT.